The clone carrying this TCR beta chain was detected only a few times. Its specificity is unknown. TCRdb re-called the 5' RACE reads with MiXCR, one entry per CDR3 protein. This sample has hundreds of thousands of distinct CDR3 sequences, with more than 9.5% found just once. The sample is drawn from a study of CD8 T cells in ankylosing spondylitis. Findings and limits, study-wide: Ankylosing spondylitis blood seemed to carry a telltale TCR beta motif made of roughly 8 highly homologous variants. Researchers reportedly found disease-linked clones significantly enriched in matched ankylosing spondylitis synovial fluid.

The TCR originated in a male donor with ankylosing spondylitis. Sequencing was carried out using blood, either unsorted or a sorted T cell fraction (not recorded which).

Written as DNA, the CDR3 is TGCAGTGCTAGACCCTCGAGGGCACCCCTCCACTTT. Amino acids: CSARPSRAPLHF. The rearrangement uses TRBV20-1 and TRBJ1-6; D gene unclear. CDR1 is DFQATT, CDR2 SNEGSKA, per germline (reference sequence). The CDR3 sequence is 12 residues long. Trimming took 2 bases from V and 11 from J, leaving 10 bases between them.